The clone carrying this T cell receptor (beta chain) was seen at least ten times. Its antigen is still unknown. These data come from a study of CD8 T cells in ankylosing spondylitis. The junction had 6 bases not matched to a gene; V was cut back by 1 base and J by 7 bases. Germline V CDR1 and CDR2: DFQATT, SNEGSKA (reference sequence). The CDR3 spans 14 residues. Findings of the study overall: Seemingly distinctive of ankylosing spondylitis blood was a TCR beta motif formed by eight highly homologous variants.

TCRdb redid the calling of the 5' RACE reads with MiXCR, one entry per CDR3 protein. Among 700,000 to 850,000 distinct CDR3 sequences listed, 12% were seen once. V and J are TRBV20-1 and TRBJ1-4; 7 bases agree with TRBD1. The sequenced sample consisted of blood, either unsorted or a sorted T cell fraction (not recorded which). The TCR was taken from a male donor with ankylosing spondylitis. The CDR3 region has the DNA TGCAGTGCTAGAGGAGCAGGGGGAGGTGAAAAACTGTTTTTT. Its protein product is CSARGAGGGEKLFF.